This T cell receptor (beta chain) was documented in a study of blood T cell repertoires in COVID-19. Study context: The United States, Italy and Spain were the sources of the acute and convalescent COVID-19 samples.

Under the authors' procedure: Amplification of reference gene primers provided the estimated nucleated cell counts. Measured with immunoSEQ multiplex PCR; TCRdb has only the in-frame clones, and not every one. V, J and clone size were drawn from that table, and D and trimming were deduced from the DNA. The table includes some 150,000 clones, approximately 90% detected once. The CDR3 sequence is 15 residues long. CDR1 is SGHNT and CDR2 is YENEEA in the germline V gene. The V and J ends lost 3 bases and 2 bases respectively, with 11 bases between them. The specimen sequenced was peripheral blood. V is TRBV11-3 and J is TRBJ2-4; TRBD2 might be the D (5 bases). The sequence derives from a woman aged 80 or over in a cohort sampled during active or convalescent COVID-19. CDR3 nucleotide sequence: TGTGCCAGCAGCTTCGAGGGTTTCTCCAAAAACATTCAGTACTTC. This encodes CASSFEGFSKNIQYF.